This is a list of T cell receptor beta chains from one sample in a study of blood T cell repertoires in COVID-19. Clones were sequenced by immunoSEQ multiplex PCR, and TCRdb holds only the in-frame ones, with some missing. The sample yields 150,000 or so clones, roughly 88% seen once. The source material was peripheral blood. Source of these receptors: a woman aged 55-69 years with acute or convalescent COVID-19. Both conserved end residues are part of each CDR3. A D gene is named only where the DNA matches it firmly. The size field is filled for only some rows; it gives once, few, many or a size class.

clone size	V gene	J gene	D gene	CDR3 DNA	CDR3 protein
-	TRBV7-9	TRBJ2-5	-	TGTGCCAGCAGCACCCGGACAGGAGGGGGGACCCAGTACTTC	CASSTRTGGGTQYF
once	TRBV10-3	TRBJ1-3	-	TGTGCCATCAGTGACATGCAGATTCTATATTTT	CAISDMQILYF
-	TRBV30	TRBJ2-2	-	TGTGCCTGGAGTGTACCCCAGGGCCGGGAGCTGTTTTTT	CAWSVPQGRELFF
-	TRBV3-1/TRBV3-2	TRBJ2-7	TRBD2	TGTGCCAGCAGCCGTCACCTCGCGGGAGCCGGGGGGCAGTACTTC	CASSRHLAGAGGQYF
-	TRBV4-3	TRBJ2-1	-	TGCGCCAGCAGCCAAGATCAGCGAGACTCCTACAATGAGCAGTTCTTC	CASSQDQRDSYNEQFF
-	TRBV6-2/TRBV6-3	TRBJ1-1	-	TGTGCCAGCAGTTACTCGGGGGCTCTGAACACTGAAGCTTTCTTT	CASSYSGALNTEAFF
-	TRBV7-2	TRBJ1-3	-	TGTGCCAGCAGCTTAGACTTGCGGGTTCTCGGAAACACCATATATTTT	CASSLDLRVLGNTIYF
-	TRBV3-1/TRBV3-2	TRBJ1-5	TRBD1	TGTGCCAGCAGTCGACAGGGTAGCAATCAGCCCCAGCATTTT	CASSRQGSNQPQHF
-	TRBV20-1	TRBJ1-6	-	TGCAGTGCAAGTTTGGGGGCTGGATCACCCCTCCACTTT	CSASLGAGSPLHF
-	TRBV11-2	TRBJ1-1	-	TGTGCCAGCAGCCTTACAGGGAGGGGTACTGAAGCTTTCTTT	CASSLTGRGTEAFF
-	TRBV10-3	TRBJ1-1	-	TGTGCCATCAGTGGGAGCGACAGGAACGCTGAAGCTTTCTTT	CAISGSDRNAEAFF
-	TRBV7-6	TRBJ2-3	-	TGTGCCAGCAGCTTAGGTGCCTACACAGATACGCAGTATTTT	CASSLGAYTDTQYF
-	TRBV7-8	TRBJ1-2	-	TGTGCCAGCAGCTCCAGACAGCCGATCTATGGCTACACCTTC	CASSSRQPIYGYTF
-	TRBV12-3/TRBV12-4	TRBJ2-3	-	TGTGCCAGCAGCCTGGAGTTCACAGATACGCAGTATTTT	CASSLEFTDTQYF
-	TRBV2	TRBJ2-7	TRBD1	TGTGCCAGCAGTCCGGGACAGGGGGTCTACGAGCAGTACTTC	CASSPGQGVYEQYF
-	TRBV18	TRBJ1-1	-	TGTGCCAGCTCACCACCGGTGCGAGGAAGCACTGAAGCTTTCTTT	CASSPPVRGSTEAFF
-	TRBV18	TRBJ1-1	-	TGTGCCAGCTCTGTGCGTAGCGGTGTGGCTGAAGCTTTCTTT	CASSVRSGVAEAFF
once	TRBV5-5	TRBJ1-6	-	TGTGCCAGCAGCTTGGACAGGGTTCCCCAATATTCACCCCTCCACTTT	CASSLDRVPQYSPLHF
-	TRBV28	TRBJ1-1	TRBD1	TGTGCCAGCAGTCCCTCCGACAGGGGGAACACTGAAGCTTTCTTT	CASSPSDRGNTEAFF
-	TRBV18	TRBJ1-1	-	TGTGCCAGCTCACCACAGAGTTCGAACACTGAAGCTTTCTTT	CASSPQSSNTEAFF
-	TRBV19	TRBJ1-3	-	TGTGCCAGTACCCTCGGCGGGGAATACACCATATATTTT	CASTLGGEYTIYF
-	TRBV9	TRBJ2-2	-	TGTGCCAGCAGCGCTTACAGGAACACCGGGGAGCTGTTTTTT	CASSAYRNTGELFF
-	TRBV4-1	TRBJ2-2	TRBD2	TGCGCCAGCAGCCAATTACTAGCGGGGGCCGGGGAGCTGTTTTTT	CASSQLLAGAGELFF
few	TRBV4-2	TRBJ1-5	TRBD1	TGTGCCAGCAGCCAAGAGGGGGACAGGGGGTACAATCAGCCCCAGCATTTT	CASSQEGDRGYNQPQHF
few	TRBV3-1/TRBV3-2	TRBJ2-7	-	TGTGCCAGCAGCCTGGGGCGCTACGAGCAGTACTTC	CASSLGRYEQYF
-	TRBV7-9	TRBJ2-5	-	TGTGCCAGCAGCTTAGCAACGGTTGAGACCCAGTACTTC	CASSLATVETQYF
-	TRBV14	TRBJ2-7	TRBD1	TGTGCCAGCAGCCGGGACAGGGGTTCCCCCGAGCAGTACTTC	CASSRDRGSPEQYF
-	TRBV19	TRBJ2-2	TRBD1	TGTGCCAGTACCCGTACCGGGACAGGGACCGGGGAGCTGTTTTTT	CASTRTGTGTGELFF
few	TRBV7-9	TRBJ2-5	TRBD2	TGTGCCAGCAGCGGCCGACTAGCGGACCAAGAGACCCAGTACTTC	CASSGRLADQETQYF
-	TRBV5-8	TRBJ2-1	TRBD2	TGTGCCAGCAGCCGGGGCGGGAGCGGCAATGAGCAGTTCTTC	CASSRGGSGNEQFF
-	TRBV14	TRBJ2-3	-	TGTGCCAGCAGCCAAGATCTGACAGATACGCAGTATTTT	CASSQDLTDTQYF
-	TRBV24-1	TRBJ1-1	-	TGTGCCACCAGTGACCCCCTTGAGGGAGCTTTCTTT	CATSDPLEGAFF
-	TRBV6-5	TRBJ2-3	TRBD1	TGTGCCAGCAGGGATGGACAGGTGCCGGGAGATACGCAGTATTTT	CASRDGQVPGDTQYF
once	TRBV11-3	TRBJ2-1	-	TGTGCCAGCAGCCCGCTCCTAGGAGATGAGCAGTTCTTC	CASSPLLGDEQFF
-	TRBV5-1	TRBJ2-3	TRBD2	TGCGCCAGCAGCTTAACAATACTAGCGGGGAGCACAGATACGCAGTATTTT	CASSLTILAGSTDTQYF
-	TRBV19	TRBJ1-5	-	TGTGCCAGTAGTCCCAAGGGCGACAGCTATAGCAATCAGCCCCAGCATTTT	CASSPKGDSYSNQPQHF